A selection of T cell receptor beta chains follows, all from one sample in a study of tumor-infiltrating lymphocytes in primary liver carcinoma. TCRdb reprocessed the multiplex PCR reads via MiXCR and lists one record per CDR3 protein. The sample has 300,000 to 400,000 distinct CDR3 sequences, less than 70% seen once. Sequencing was performed on peripheral blood. These receptors were taken from a man in his forties with primary liver carcinoma and hepatitis B virus infection. Both conserved end residues are trimmed from each CDR3.

>TRBJ1-5|TRBV9
ASSVDGQLDRPQH
>TRBJ1-6|TRBV7-8
ANSIAADSPLH
>TRBJ1-4|TRBV4-3
ASSQVGLVEKLF
>TRBJ2-3|TRBV11-2
ASSLDGYITDTQY
>TRBJ1-5|TRBV11-2
ASSIGRSNQSLH
>TRBJ1-5|TRBV10-3
AIGGTADNQPQH
>TRBJ1-4|TRBV29-1
SVVGGGKLF
>TRBJ2-1|TRBV12-5
ASGYGTTNEQF
>TRBJ2-4|TRBV5-5
ASSSSLWRLGGNIQY
>TRBJ2-7|TRBV5-6
ASSFWQGIGEQY
>TRBJ2-3|TRBV4-1
DSSQDTPSGVSTDTQY
>TRBJ2-7|TRBV6-5
ASSYVHFGWSYEQY
>TRBJ2-2|TRBV12-3/TRBV12-4
TSSRPPTNTGELF
>TRBJ2-7|TRBV11-2
TSCSVTGISYEQY
>TRBJ2-2|TRBV12-5
ANGLGDSLNTGELF
>TRBJ2-1|TRBV6-2/TRBV6-3
ASSYGANPAPHNYEQF
>TRBJ1-4|TRBV11-2
ASSHRLANEKLF
>TRBJ1-2|TRBV11-2
ASNSTGEARYGYT
>TRBJ2-2|TRBV6-5
ASSYFLRGEAGELF
>TRBJ2-3|TRBV19
ASSGRTSADAQY
>TRBJ2-1|TRBV19
ASSGPDLSNVQF
>TRBJ1-2|TRBV28
ASSKPGQGYYGYT
>TRBJ2-5|TRBV11-2
ASSFLGTRQETQY
>TRBJ2-3|TRBV29-1
SVVGRAGDTLY
>TRBJ2-3|TRBV24-1
ATSDLTGQGTDTQY
>TRBJ1-5|TRBV12-3/TRBV12-4
ASSLGLLEPQH
>TRBJ2-7|TRBV5-1
ASSRTSGNVYEQY
>TRBJ1-5|TRBV6-2/TRBV6-3
DSSLDTHSNQPQQ
>TRBJ1-1|TRBV11-2
ASSLDREHTEAF